This T cell receptor beta chain was sequenced in a study of blood T cell repertoires in COVID-19 (TCRdb year 2020). Background for the entire study: Samples from collaborators originated in the United States, Italy and Spain and spanned both the acute and convalescent phases of COVID-19. The material from the prospective study consisted of cDNA or gDNA derived from T cells, B-cell-depleted T cells, or PBMCs. Subjects who had been exposed to COVID-19, were actively infected with it, or had recovered from it provided the deeply sampled blood TCRbeta repertoires that made up the dataset. The repertoires were released in a freely available public database intended as a resource for research on the immune response to SARS-CoV-2. The samples were drawn from two sources: the first 160 participants of the ongoing ImmuneRACE study, and 1,200 or so subjects contributed by 6 global collaborators. Nearly every sample came with metadata listing a de-identified subject ID, COVID-19 status, age in years and sex. Where available, HLA class I and class II types were taken from metadata supplied by the sample provider and were not determined by assay-based typing.

One collaborating source in Seattle enrolled patients while the patients were actively infected and followed the patients over time throughout the course of disease. Collaborating institutions collected whole blood in K2EDTA tubes following their own protocols. For TCRbeta analysis, collaborator samples were shipped as frozen whole blood, as isolated PBMCs, or as DNA extracted from either sample type. The immunoSEQ Assay, a bias-controlled multiplex PCR, was used to amplify TCRbeta CDR3 regions from genomic DNA. In the source study's methods: Within the assay, amplification of reference gene primers was used to estimate how many nucleated cells each sample contained. Sequence reads were collapsed and filtered to measure the absolute abundance of every unique TCRbeta CDR3 rearrangement. Productive Simpson clonality was computed per sample as the square root of Simpson's diversity index over productive rearrangements. In TCRdb, the immuneACCESS table is reduced to in-frame sequences with V and J assigned. These tables do not hold every clone; where another copy was compared, an unresolved V gene accounts for under half, and the others remain unexplained. V and J calls and clone size come straight from that table; D and trimming were deduced from the DNA. Present in this sample are 250,000 or so clones, 90% of which were seen just once. The top ten clones comprise roughly 2.2% of the sample.

General findings and caveats noted by the study authors: The amount of clinical and demographic metadata varied by source and participant and was provided uncurated.

This clone is a singleton in its sample. Its antigen has not been determined. No base quality values were provided; no much bigger clone lies one nucleotide off. The CDR3 runs 16 amino acids, cysteine and phenylalanine included. Just CDR3 DNA is preserved here, 48 bases in frame from base 1. Trimming leaves V shorter by 3 bases and J shorter by 4 bases, with the junction holding 9 bases beyond the gene matches. Sequences LNHDA (CDR1) and SQIVND (CDR2) are obtained from the germline V gene (reference sequence). This clonotype originated in an older woman with COVID-19, enrolled during active disease. Material: peripheral blood. The chain is made from TRBV19 and TRBJ2-5, and TRBD2 matches 9 of the central bases. DNA sequence: TGTGCCAGTAGTATTGCGGGGGGGCAGGTGGGAGAGACCCAGTACTTC. Its protein reads: CASSIAGGQVGETQYF.